Listed below are T cell receptor beta chains from one sample, sequenced in a study of CD8 T cells in ankylosing spondylitis. TCRdb processed the 5' RACE reads anew with MiXCR; each CDR3 protein has one entry. The sample consists of over 150,000 distinct CDR3 sequences, 9.5% to 15% of them appearing once. Source material: blood, either unsorted or a sorted T cell fraction (not recorded which). The receptors originated from a male donor with ankylosing spondylitis or in good health (not recorded which). Each CDR3 is given with its conserved first and last residue. A D gene is named only where the DNA matches it firmly. For some rows the clone size is stated as once, few or many, or as a class when expanded; others skip it.

D gene,J gene,clone size,V gene,CDR3 protein,CDR3 DNA
TRBD1,TRBJ2-2,few,TRBV29-1,CSVATGEAGELFF,TGCAGCGTTGCGACAGGGGAGGCCGGGGAGCTGTTTTTT
NA,TRBJ1-4,NA,TRBV12-3/TRBV12-4,CASSLSSRTLFF,TGTGCCAGCAGTTTATCGAGTCGGACTCTGTTTTTT
NA,TRBJ2-7,many,TRBV5-1,CASSSMDSYEQYF,TGCGCCAGCAGCTCAATGGACAGTTACGAGCAGTACTTC
NA,TRBJ2-2,few,TRBV29-1,CSVEGETSNTGELFF,TGCAGCGTTGAGGGGGAGACATCGAACACCGGGGAGCTGTTTTTT
TRBD2,TRBJ2-7,few,TRBV3-1,CASSPEPSGRTSYEQYF,TGTGCCAGCAGCCCGGAACCCAGCGGGAGGACCTCCTACGAGCAGTACTTC
TRBD2,TRBJ2-2,many,TRBV12-3/TRBV12-4,CASSPSGGPSTGELFF,TGTGCCAGCAGTCCCAGCGGGGGGCCGTCCACCGGGGAGCTGTTTTTT
NA,TRBJ2-1,NA,TRBV20-1,CSAKLMRGNEQFF,TGCAGTGCCAAGTTAATGCGGGGCAATGAGCAGTTCTTC
NA,TRBJ1-1,NA,TRBV6-2/TRBV6-3,CASSYLGMNTEAFF,TGTGCCAGCAGTTACCTGGGGATGAACACTGAAGCTTTCTTT
NA,TRBJ1-1,few,TRBV11-2,CASSLDGTGLNTEAFF,TGTGCCAGCAGCTTAGATGGGACGGGCCTGAACACTGAAGCTTTCTTT
NA,TRBJ1-1,NA,TRBV21-1,CASSGTAPLVNTEAFF,TGTGCCAGCAGCGGGACAGCCCCTTTGGTAAACACTGAAGCTTTCTTT
NA,TRBJ2-1,few,TRBV10-3,CAISESGSVDEQFF,TGTGCCATCAGTGAGTCGGGTAGTGTCGATGAGCAGTTCTTC
TRBD1,TRBJ2-7,NA,TRBV19,CASSIGGQGSEQYF,TGTGCCAGTAGTATTGGCGGACAGGGCAGCGAGCAGTACTTC
NA,TRBJ1-1,many,TRBV12-3/TRBV12-4,CASSLGDRNTEAFF,TGTGCCAGCAGTCTTGGAGACAGAAACACTGAAGCTTTCTTT
TRBD2,TRBJ2-7,once,TRBV12-5,CASGLGRVIYEQYF,TGTGCTAGTGGTTTAGGGAGGGTCATTTACGAGCAGTACTTC
NA,TRBJ1-5,few,TRBV10-3,CAISEGGSNQPQHF,TGTGCCATCAGTGAAGGAGGCAGCAATCAGCCCCAGCATTTT
TRBD1,TRBJ2-7,few,TRBV11-2,CASSFTGTGFREQYF,TGTGCCAGCAGCTTCACCGGGACAGGGTTTCGCGAGCAGTACTTC
NA,TRBJ1-1,many,TRBV12-3/TRBV12-4,CASSFGNREAFF,TGTGCCAGCAGTTTCGGAAACCGGGAAGCTTTCTTT